This T cell receptor (beta chain) comes out of a study of T cells in Graves' hyperthyroidism and ophthalmopathy. This clonotype was found many times. RNA transcripts gave rise to amplified TCR beta CDR3 regions. First-round RT-PCR targeting the TCR CDR3 was performed with the HTBI primer set. From the multiplex PCR reads, TCRdb called clonotypes with MiXCR, one entry per CDR3 protein. The sample holds about 380,000 distinct CDR3 sequences, over 11% seen once. The germline V gene has CDR1 MNHNS and CDR2 SASEGT. V shed 11 bases and J shed 3 bases, with 12 bases lying between them. The length of the CDR3 is 12 residues.

The sample taken for sequencing was blood. The TCR originated in an older woman with Graves' hyperthyroidism. This rearrangement joins TRBV6-1 to TRBJ2-3; a possible D gene is TRBD2 (5 bases). This CDR3 reads CAAAGGTDTQYF. In DNA, the CDR3 is TGTGCCGCAGCTGGAGGAACAGATACGCAGTATTTT.